This passage covers 19 T cell receptor beta chains from one sample sequenced in a study of blood T cell repertoires in COVID-19. Repertoires were generated with immunoSEQ multiplex PCR, while TCRdb's copy carries only in-frame clones and drops some. The sample has some 45,000 clones, roughly 89% seen once. Sequencing was done on a sample of peripheral blood. The receptor source for this set is a man aged 55 to 70 with active COVID-19.

This sequence joins TRBV10-2 and TRBJ2-3, with TRBD1 matching over 7 bases. The V gene's germline CDR1 is WSHSY and CDR2 SAAADI. This CDR3 region has 15 residues. The trim removed 6 bases at V and 2 bases at J, leaving 8 bases unmatched. The CDR3: CASSPGQDYTDTQYF. The CDR3 coding sequence is TGCGCCAGCAGCCCCGGACAGGATTACACAGATACGCAGTATTTT.

The count of this clone is one. V and J are TRBV19 and TRBJ2-6; D remains unclear. There are 14 residues in the CDR3. Germline V lookup: CDR1 LNHDA, CDR2 SQIVND (reference sequence). Trimming left V 2 bases short and J 0 bases short, with 2 bases between. CDR3 in amino acids: CASSILSGANVLTF. The CDR3 DNA follows: TGTGCCAGTAGTATACTCTCTGGGGCCAACGTCCTGACTTTC.

The CDR3 nucleotides read TGCGCCAGCAGCCCAGGACAGGGAACCCCATCGGGTAGCACAGATACGCAGTATTTT. Residues: CASSPGQGTPSGSTDTQYF. The chain links TRBV5-1 to TRBJ2-3; 8 bases are a match to TRBD1. V was clipped by 4 bases and J by 0 bases; unmatched bases: 16. Germline CDR1 is SGHRS and CDR2 is YFSETQ. CDR3 length: 19 residues.

The V call is TRBV11-2, the J call TRBJ1-6; unclear D gene. Trimming took off 3 bases at V and 7 bases at J, with 7 bases between the two ends. The CDR3 is made up of 13 amino acids. Germline V lookup: CDR1 SGHAT, CDR2 FQNNGV. CDR3 bases: TGTGCCAGCAGCTTCCAGGAAAATTCACCCCTCCACTTT. It translates to CASSFQENSPLHF. The full variable domain, in which reference TRBV11-2 and TRBJ1-6 provide the parts outside the CDR3, is EAGVAQSPRYKIIEKRQSVAFWCNPISGHATLYWYQQILGQGPKLLIQFQNNGVVDDSQLPKDRFSAERLKGVDSTLKIQPAKLEDSAVYLCASSFQENSPLHFGNGTRLTVT.

The chain joins TRBV4-1 to TRBJ2-4, with D perhaps TRBD1 (6 bases). V was clipped by 2 bases and J by 1 base, with 12 bases between them. This CDR3 spans 16 amino acids. The germline V gene has CDR1 MGHRA and CDR2 YSYEKL. CDR3: CASSQPGVSAKNIQYF. The CDR3, as DNA: TGCGCCAGCAGCCAACCAGGGGTTTCGGCCAAAAACATTCAGTACTTC.

The CDR3 is CASSDPDSPWTGYTF. The CDR3 nucleotides are TGTGCCAGCAGCGACCCCGACAGCCCATGGACTGGCTACACCTTC. The V call is TRBV6-5, the J call TRBJ1-2; a weak D match, TRBD1 (5 bases). V lost 6 bases and J lost 7, with 21 bases in between. Germline V gives CDR1 MNHEY, CDR2 SVGAGI. The CDR3 covers 15 residues.

This clone appeared once. This chain joins TRBV5-1 and TRBJ2-3; TRBD2 agrees at 11 bases. The CDR3 contains 16 residues. Looked up from germline, CDR1 is SGHRS and CDR2 is YFSETQ. V shed 7 bases, J shed 4 bases, and the junction held 11 bases outside the gene matches. CDR3 bases: TGCGCCAGCCGACCGCTAGCGGGAGGAGGGGCAGATACGCAGTATTTT. Encoded protein: CASRPLAGGGADTQYF.

V gene TRBV6-2 or TRBV6-3 combines with J gene TRBJ2-5; TRBD1 matches at 7 bases. The CDR3 has 15 residues. Germline V gene data show CDR1 as MNHEY and CDR2 as SVGEGT. The V and J ends lost 4 bases and 5 bases, in that order; junction bases with no gene match: 10. The CDR3 bases are TGTGCCAGCAGTTCAGGCCACAGGGGATCCGAGACCCAGTACTTC. It is translated as CASSSGHRGSETQYF.

In its sample, this clone was seen once. This chain uses TRBV10-3 with TRBJ1-1; possible D gene TRBD1, 6 bases. The CDR3 runs 14 residues. V was pared by 2 bases and J by 0 bases, with 7 bases between. The germline V gene encodes CDR1 ENHRY and CDR2 SYGVKD. As DNA, the CDR3 is TGTGCCATCAGTGAGGACAGGATGAACACTGAAGCTTTCTTT. It is translated as CAISEDRMNTEAFF.

DNA of the CDR3: TGTGCCAGCAGTGAAGTCAGGGGCTCTGGAAACACCATATATTTT. Encoded protein: CASSEVRGSGNTIYF. The chain is built from TRBV6-1 and TRBJ1-3, with D maybe TRBD1 (6 bases). This CDR3 is built from 15 residues. Trimming removed 1 base from V and 0 bases from J, with 7 bases in between. CDR1 and CDR2 (germline): MNHNS, SASEGT.

The chain uses TRBV7-3 and TRBJ2-2; the match to TRBD2 covers 8 bases. The CDR3 covers 16 residues. Losses at the gene ends were 1 base for V and 6 bases for J; bases not matched to a gene: 7. Germline V gene lookup returns CDR1 SGHTA and CDR2 FQGTGA. Here the CDR3 DNA reads TGTGCCAGCAGCTTAATTGGGCTAGCGGGTTCCGGGGAGCTGTTTTTT. It encodes CASSLIGLAGSGELFF.

The CDR3 DNA follows: TGTGCCAGCAGCGTTAGCGGGAGGGCGGAGACCCAGTACTTC. This gives the protein CASSVSGRAETQYF. The chain employs TRBV9 and TRBJ2-5, with 11 bases lining up with TRBD2. Germline assignment: CDR1 SGDLS and CDR2 YYNGEE. The CDR3 sequence is 14 residues long. The trim removed 2 bases at V and 5 bases at J, leaving 2 bases unmatched.

The rearrangement uses TRBV10-3 and TRBJ2-1; TRBD2 matches 8 bases. This CDR3 is 14 amino acids long. Germline CDR1 is ENHRY and CDR2 is SYGVKD. V was clipped by 5 bases and J by 5 bases; unmatched bases: 5. CDR3 DNA sequence: TGTGCCATCAGTCCTAGCGGGTCAAACAATGAGCAGTTCTTC. This translates into CAISPSGSNNEQFF.

V is TRBV9 and J is TRBJ2-5; 9 bases line up with TRBD1. Trimming removed 7 bases from V and 4 bases from J; junction bases left unmatched: 11. This CDR3 is 15 amino acids long. From germline, CDR1 is SGDLS and CDR2 YYNGEE. CDR3 DNA sequence: TGTGCCAGCGTACCGGGACAGGGTCCTAGAGAGACCCAGTACTTC. It translates to CASVPGQGPRETQYF.

The gene calls are TRBV19 and TRBJ1-2, with D perhaps matching TRBD1 (5 bases). The CDR3 contains 13 residues. CDR1 and CDR2 from the germline V gene are LNHDA and SQIVND (reference sequence). Trimming removed 11 bases from V and 0 bases from J, with 13 bases in between. This CDR3 is CASCTGPNYGYTF. The CDR3 DNA is TGTGCCTCCTGTACAGGACCTAACTATGGCTACACCTTC.

This clone was observed once. The rearrangement joins TRBV7-2 to TRBJ2-2; maybe TRBD2 (6 bases). CDR1 is SGHTA and CDR2 is FQGNSA in the germline V gene. The CDR3 covers 15 residues. V was trimmed by 5 bases and J by 7 bases, leaving 17 bases between them. Here the CDR3 reads CASSLPAGLGGELFF. CDR3 nucleotide sequence: TGTGCCAGCAGCCTACCCGCGGGGCTAGGCGGGGAGCTGTTTTTT. Full variable domain (missing parts from reference TRBV7-2 and TRBJ2-2): GAGVSQSPSNKVTEKGKDVELRCDPISGHTALYWYRQSLGQGLEFLIYFQGNSAPDKSGLPSDRFSAERTGGSVSTLTIQRTQQEDSAVYLCASSLPAGLGGELFFGEGSRLTVL.

The gene calls are TRBV7-2 and TRBJ1-5; the match to TRBD1 covers 10 bases. The V gene's germline CDR1 is SGHTA and CDR2 FQGNSA. There are 15 residues in the CDR3. V lost 1 base and J lost 5; bases outside the gene matches: 2. This CDR3 reads CASSLGDRGDQPQHF. CDR3 coding DNA: TGTGCCAGCAGCTTAGGGGACAGGGGAGATCAGCCCCAGCATTTT.

This clone occurred a few times. V gene TRBV5-8 combines with J gene TRBJ2-5; no clear D. V lost 2 bases and J 5 bases, leaving 13 bases between the germline ends. The CDR3 consists of 14 residues. Germline values: CDR1 SGHTS, CDR2 YDEGEE. The CDR3 reads CASSFIASRETQYF. The CDR3, as DNA: TGTGCCAGCAGCTTTATCGCCAGCAGGGAGACCCAGTACTTC.

The rearrangement links TRBV5-4 to TRBJ1-3; D gene ambiguous. This CDR3 spans 15 amino acids. Germline CDR1 is SGHNT and CDR2 is YYREEE (reference sequence). Trimming pared 4 bases from V and 0 bases from J, leaving 11 bases between. The CDR3: CASSGGSGSGNTIYF. As DNA, the CDR3 is TGTGCCAGCAGCGGAGGGAGTGGCTCTGGAAACACCATATATTTT.